Described below is a single T cell receptor beta chain sequence and its context. No antigen is known for it. Here immunoSEQ multiplex PCR was the method, and the copy in TCRdb shows in-frame clones only, minus some. Of about 40,000 clones in the sample, approximately 81% were seen once. V was pared by 4 bases and J by 8 bases, with 10 bases of the junction left unmatched. The germline V gene has CDR1 LGHNA and CDR2 YSLEER. This CDR3 has 16 residues. This entry is derived from a study of high-grade serous ovarian cancer treatment subgroups. Study context: Mean per sample: about 14,000 reads, more than 6,500 unique TCR beta rearrangements. Study observations and caveats: Repertoire similarity ranged about 0.1 to 0.85 between tumors of one patient.

The tumor samples were collected prior to definitive surgery or chemotherapy. The TCR originated in a human donor with high-grade serous ovarian cancer. The chain links TRBV4-3 to TRBJ2-1; 11 bases are shared with TRBD2. The sequenced material came from tumor tissue. The CDR3 is CASSLRDLAGGDEQFF. CDR3 coding DNA: TGCGCCAGCAGCCTCAGGGACCTAGCGGGAGGCGATGAGCAGTTCTTC.